This T cell receptor (beta chain) emerged from a study of control samples from healthy donors and cancer patients. This clone occurred once. Sequencing was performed with immunoSEQ multiplex PCR; in TCRdb, only in-frame clones are kept and a portion is missing. The sample records about 74,000 clones, about 88% being singletons. Deletions cut 3 bases from V and 5 bases from J, with 3 bases between. The CDR3 spans 11 residues. The germline CDR1 and CDR2 sequences are LNHDA and SQIVND (reference sequence). The rearrangement joins TRBV19 to TRBJ2-3, with no clear D. Sample: blood. This receptor was obtained from a woman in her fifties or sixties in good health. The CDR3: CASSIGDTQYF. CDR3 DNA: TGTGCCAGTAGTATTGGAGATACGCAGTATTTT.